Listed here are 20 T cell receptor beta chains from one sample, sequenced in a study of blood T cell repertoires in COVID-19. The table came from immunoSEQ multiplex PCR; TCRdb's copy has only in-frame clones and leaves some out. The table records about 180,000 clones, around 82% of them present only once. The sequenced sample was PBMCs or T cells enriched from blood (not recorded which). All receptors come from a man between 60 and 75 years old who had recovered from COVID-19.

The CDR3 sequence is CASSSQGKFF. In nucleotides, the CDR3 is TGCGCCAGCAGCTCACAGGGGAAGTTCTTC. This chain joins TRBV5-1 and TRBJ2-1; 7 positions match TRBD1. The CDR3 runs 10 residues. Germline CDR1 is SGHRS and CDR2 is YFSETQ. V shed 3 bases, J shed 14 bases, and the junction held 2 bases outside the gene matches.

In its sample, this clone was seen once. The chain links TRBV10-3 to TRBJ2-3, with 9 bases identical to TRBD1. Per the germline V gene, CDR1 is ENHRY and CDR2 is SYGVKD. V lost 0 bases and J lost 0; bases outside the gene matches: 7. This CDR3 has 18 amino acids. CDR3 in amino acids: CAISESSRGQGSTDTQYF. The CDR3 DNA sequence: TGTGCCATCAGTGAGTCGAGTAGAGGACAGGGGAGCACAGATACGCAGTATTTT.

This clone was recorded a few times. The CDR3 sequence is CAISDDRGTGVGYTF. CDR3 sequence (DNA): TGTGCCATCAGTGACGATCGAGGGACAGGGGTAGGCTACACCTTC. This chain connects TRBV10-3 to TRBJ1-2; 10 nucleotides agree with TRBD1. This CDR3 is 15 amino acids long. The germline V gene has CDR1 ENHRY and CDR2 SYGVKD. V shed 3 bases and J 8 bases; nucleotides not matched to a gene: 9.

This clone was detected once. The rearrangement joins TRBV20-1 to TRBJ1-6; perhaps TRBD1 as D (6 bases). This CDR3 has 15 amino acids. Germline CDR1 and CDR2: DFQATT and SNEGSKA (reference sequence). Trimming took off 3 bases at V and 0 bases at J, with 9 bases between the two ends. The CDR3 region has the DNA TGCAGTGCTAGTACAGGGATCTCCTATAATTCACCCCTCCACTTT. As protein: CSASTGISYNSPLHF.

V and J are TRBV6-5 and TRBJ1-2, with D perhaps matching TRBD1 (5 bases). CDR1 and CDR2 (germline): MNHEY, SVGAGI. Trimming left V 2 bases short and J 6 bases short, with 13 bases between. CDR3 length equals 14 residues. This CDR3 is CASSYRGGGHGYTF. CDR3 nucleotide sequence: TGTGCCAGCAGTTACCGGGGGGGAGGCCATGGCTACACCTTC.

This chain uses TRBV28 with TRBJ2-7, with 7 nucleotides matching TRBD2. The J segment lost 7 bases and the V segment lost 6 bases, leaving 9 bases of the junction unmatched. This CDR3 has 13 amino acids. Germline-derived CDR1 and CDR2 are MDHEN and SYDVKM. The CDR3 DNA sequence: TGTGCCAGCAGCAACGGGGGGATGCGGGAGCAGTACTTC. Translation: CASSNGGMREQYF.

V is TRBV28 and J is TRBJ1-4; D ambiguous. CDR1 and CDR2 from the germline V gene are MDHEN and SYDVKM. The CDR3 has 16 residues. The V gene lost 7 bases and the J gene lost 1 base, with 16 bases spanning the gap. CDR3 loop: CASTAGSWVTNEKLFF. CDR3 sequence (DNA): TGTGCCAGCACCGCCGGGTCCTGGGTAACTAATGAAAAACTGTTTTTT.

This chain joins TRBV7-9 and TRBJ2-1; D call uncertain. V lost 3 bases, J lost 0 bases, and 9 bases lay in between. CDR1 is SEHNR and CDR2 is FQNEAQ in the germline V gene (reference sequence). The CDR3 is 15 amino acids. CDR3 nucleotide sequence: TGTGCCAGCAGCTTTACTATCGACTCCTACAATGAGCAGTTCTTC. Translating gives CASSFTIDSYNEQFF. The whole variable domain, remainder taken from reference TRBV7-9 and TRBJ2-1, is DTGVSQNPRHKITKRGQNVTFRCDPISEHNRLYWYRQTLGQGPEFLTYFQNEAQLEKSRLLSDRFSAERPKGSFSTLEIQRTEQGDSAMYLCASSFTIDSYNEQFFGPGTRLTVL.

This clone was found a few times. The V call is TRBV19, the J call TRBJ2-5; TRBD2 is a possible D gene (6 bases). Trimming pared 1 base from V and 0 bases from J, leaving 9 bases between. Germline V gives CDR1 LNHDA, CDR2 SQIVND (reference sequence). This CDR3 is 15 amino acids long. CDR3 DNA: TGTGCCAGTAGTATAGGCGGGGAGTACCAAGAGACCCAGTACTTC. It specifies CASSIGGEYQETQYF.

This chain connects TRBV9 to TRBJ2-1, with 11 bases that match TRBD2. This CDR3 is built from 15 residues. V lost 2 bases and J lost 6; bases outside the gene matches: 4. Germline V gene lookup returns CDR1 SGDLS and CDR2 YYNGEE. CDR3 DNA: TGTGCCAGCAGCGTGGTAGCGGGAGGGTTCAATGAGCAGTTCTTC. Translating gives CASSVVAGGFNEQFF. Full variable domain (rest looked up from reference TRBV9 and TRBJ2-1): DSGVTQTPKHLITATGQRVTLRCSPRSGDLSVYWYQQSLDQGLQFLIQYYNGEERAKGNILERFSAQQFPDLHSELNLSSLELGDSALYFCASSVVAGGFNEQFFGPGTRLTVL.

The rearrangement joins TRBV7-9 to TRBJ2-3; 13 positions match TRBD2. Looked up from germline, CDR1 is SEHNR and CDR2 is FQNEAQ (reference sequence). The J segment lost 2 bases and the V segment lost 4 bases, leaving 3 bases of the junction unmatched. The CDR3 covers 16 residues. CDR3 loop: CASSSGLAGITDTQYF. CDR3 DNA sequence: TGTGCCAGCAGCTCGGGACTAGCGGGGATCACAGATACGCAGTATTTT.

The rearrangement joins TRBV18 to TRBJ1-6; 9 bases match TRBD1. Germline V gives CDR1 KGHSH, CDR2 LQKENI. The V segment lost 4 bases and the J segment 10 bases; nucleotides outside the gene matches: 11. This CDR3 has 16 amino acids. As DNA, the CDR3 is TGTGCCAGCTCACGAGGACAGGGGTTTTCTCGATCACCCCTCCACTTT. Amino acid sequence: CASSRGQGFSRSPLHF.

This clone has just one count. The chain couples TRBV24-1 to TRBJ2-7, with a possible D match to TRBD2 (5 bases). V lost 3 bases and J 5 bases, leaving 7 bases between the germline ends. Germline V gene sequence: CDR1 KGHDR, CDR2 SFDVKD. There are 12 residues in the CDR3. Here the CDR3 DNA reads TGTGCCACCAGTGATCCCGGGAACGAGCAGTACTTC. It yields the protein CATSDPGNEQYF.

The chain carries TRBV5-6 and TRBJ1-1; D ambiguous. Germline-derived CDR1 and CDR2 are SGHDT and YYEEEE. This CDR3 contains 13 residues. The germline V and J ends were trimmed by 5 bases and 7 bases, with 15 bases remaining between them. This chain's CDR3 is CASSRAGYDEAFF. CDR3 bases: TGTGCCAGCAGTCGCGCAGGTTATGATGAAGCTTTCTTT.

The V gene is TRBV6-1, the J gene TRBJ2-7; D might be TRBD1 (8 bases). V lost 4 bases, J lost 3 bases, and 19 bases lay in between. Per germline, CDR1 MNHNS and CDR2 SASEGT. The length of the CDR3 is 16 residues. The CDR3 DNA sequence: TGTGCCAGCAGTGCTAGCGGACAGGGAGGCCGCTACGAGCAGTACTTC. This gives the protein CASSASGQGGRYEQYF.

The chain combines TRBV6-6 with TRBJ2-2, with TRBD2 as a possible D gene (6 bases). Germline CDR1 is MNHNY and CDR2 is SVGAGI (reference sequence). With 4 bases removed from V and 0 bases from J, the gap between germline ends came to 12 bases. CDR3 length: 16 amino acids. CDR3 sequence: CASSSGSLTNTGELFF. As DNA, the CDR3 is TGTGCCAGCAGTTCCGGGAGTTTAACGAACACCGGGGAGCTGTTTTTT.

This sequence joins TRBV27 and TRBJ1-5; the D gene is possibly TRBD1 (6 bases). From germline, CDR1 is MNHEY and CDR2 SMNVEV (reference sequence). This CDR3 is built from 16 residues. Between the trimmed V and J ends, which lost 0 bases and 2 bases, there was a span of 11 bases. CDR3 in DNA: TGTGCCAGCAGTTTATCGGGGGCGTTGGGCAATCAGCCCCAGCATTTT. This gives the protein CASSLSGALGNQPQHF.

The chain links TRBV9 to TRBJ1-6, with TRBD1 as a possible D gene (6 bases). V was pared by 4 bases and J by 8 bases, with 16 bases between. The germline V gene has CDR1 SGDLS and CDR2 YYNGEE. CDR3 length equals 15 residues. CDR3 bases: TGTGCCAGCAGCCCCCACTCAGGGGCTGATTCACCCCTCCACTTT. It yields the protein CASSPHSGADSPLHF.

This chain uses TRBV12-3 or TRBV12-4 with TRBJ2-1; D might be TRBD2 (6 bases). The CDR3 length is 13 residues. Trimming cost V 6 bases and J 6 bases, with 12 bases left between them. The CDR3 DNA follows: TGTGCCAGCAGAATGACTAGTAGCAATGAGCAGTTCTTC. It specifies CASRMTSSNEQFF.

The CDR3, as DNA: TGTGCCAGCAGCCAAGAACTGCCCTCTGCCTACGAGCAGTACTTC. Amino acids: CASSQELPSAYEQYF. This rearrangement joins TRBV3-1 (or the pseudogene TRBV3-2) to TRBJ2-7; no definite D call. CDR3 size: 15 residues. Germline V gene data show CDR1 as LGHDT and CDR2 as YNNKEL (reference sequence). Deletions cut 0 bases from V and 2 bases from J, with 11 bases between.